This T cell receptor beta chain is from a study of Ad26.COV2.S vaccination and SARS-CoV-2 variants. Study-wide context: Donor got 5x10^10 or 1x10^11 viral particles of Ad26.COV2.S.

This table comes from immunoSEQ multiplex PCR, and its TCRdb copy is limited to in-frame clones, with some not included. The repertoire consists of 250,000 or so clones, with roughly 87% occurring once and the leading ten covering about 2.7%. Described treatment: around 19 received Ad26.COV2.S at low or high dose, single or two shots; about 5 received placebo; per-sample allocation not given. Samples analyzed were those drawn on day 63 after the first vaccine or placebo injection. On this clone: The antigen is unknown. Other DNA sequences from this sample encode an identical CDR3 as well.

Germline loops: CDR1 SGHTA, CDR2 FQGNSA. CDR3 length: 14 residues. V lost 1 base and J 1 base, leaving 7 bases between the germline ends. Notes on the study in general: Reports say spike-specific CD8+ and CD4+ T cell responses covered substantial breadth after vaccination. Total responses of T cells may have been underestimated by the analyses of TCR breadth and depth. Recipients given vaccine exceeded placebo recipients in spike-specific TCR breadth.

This clonotype was obtained from a person between 18 and 65 years old who received the Ad26.COV2.S COVID-19 vaccine or a placebo. Sequenced material: peripheral blood, taken in a trial of Ad26.COV2.S vaccine versus placebo. This chain connects TRBV7-2 to TRBJ1-1; D gene ambiguous. CDR3 bases: TGTGCCAGCAGCTTAGGCGGTGGGAACACTGAAGCTTTCTTT. Protein: CASSLGGGNTEAFF.